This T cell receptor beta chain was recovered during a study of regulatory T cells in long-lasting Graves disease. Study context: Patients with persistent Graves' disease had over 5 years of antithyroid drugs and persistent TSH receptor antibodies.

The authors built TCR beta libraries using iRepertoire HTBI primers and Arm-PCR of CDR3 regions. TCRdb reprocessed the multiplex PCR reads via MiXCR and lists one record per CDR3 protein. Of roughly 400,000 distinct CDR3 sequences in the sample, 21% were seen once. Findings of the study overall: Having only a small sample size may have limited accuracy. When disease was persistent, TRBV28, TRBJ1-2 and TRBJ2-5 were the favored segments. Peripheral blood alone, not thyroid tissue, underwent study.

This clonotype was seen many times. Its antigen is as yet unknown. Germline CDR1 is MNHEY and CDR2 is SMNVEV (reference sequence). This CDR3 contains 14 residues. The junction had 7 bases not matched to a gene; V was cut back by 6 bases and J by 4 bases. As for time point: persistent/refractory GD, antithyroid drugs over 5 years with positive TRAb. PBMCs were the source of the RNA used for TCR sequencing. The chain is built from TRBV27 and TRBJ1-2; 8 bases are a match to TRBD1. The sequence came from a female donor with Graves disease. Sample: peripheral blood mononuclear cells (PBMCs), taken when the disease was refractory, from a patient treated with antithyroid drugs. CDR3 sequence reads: CASRTTGAGYGYTF. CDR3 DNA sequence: TGTGCCAGCAGGACGACAGGGGCGGGCTATGGCTACACCTTC.